This T cell receptor beta chain came from a study of blood T cell repertoires in COVID-19. Repertoires were generated with immunoSEQ multiplex PCR, while TCRdb's copy carries only in-frame clones and drops some. The sample records about 260,000 clones, roughly nine tenths being singletons. This clonotype was sampled from a man aged 18-30 years with active or convalescent COVID-19. The sample taken for sequencing was peripheral blood.

CDR3 amino acids: CASSDGQGYGYTF. In DNA form, the CDR3 reads TGTGCCAGCAGTGATGGACAGGGTTATGGCTACACCTTC. This chain connects TRBV6-1 to TRBJ1-2; TRBD1 matches at 8 bases. Trimming at V came to 3 bases and at J to 5 bases, leaving 2 bases not matched to a gene. Germline assignment: CDR1 MNHNS and CDR2 SASEGT. CDR3 length equals 13 residues.